The T cell receptor beta chain described here comes from a study of T cell responses to AZD1222 COVID-19 vaccine. Overall study findings and caveats: Baseline antibody screening turned up just six or seven seropositive AZD1222 recipients.

Produced via immunoSEQ multiplex PCR; TCRdb's table is partial and in-frame only. The sample contains some 96,000 clones, roughly 83% of which appear only once. Regarding this clone: What it recognizes is unknown.

Germline V CDR1 and CDR2: SGHNT, YYREEE (reference sequence). The ends were cut back, 4 bases at V and 1 base at J, with 17 bases in the middle. This CDR3 is 16 amino acids long. This sample comprised peripheral blood, obtained 28 days after the second AZD1222 dose. The chain has TRBV5-4 and TRBJ1-1, with D maybe TRBD1 (6 bases). The source of this sequence is an adult who received the AZD1222 COVID-19 vaccine. CDR3 in amino acids: CASSLPGGGANTEAFF. DNA of the CDR3: TGTGCCAGCAGCCTCCCGGGAGGGGGGGCGAACACTGAAGCTTTCTTT.